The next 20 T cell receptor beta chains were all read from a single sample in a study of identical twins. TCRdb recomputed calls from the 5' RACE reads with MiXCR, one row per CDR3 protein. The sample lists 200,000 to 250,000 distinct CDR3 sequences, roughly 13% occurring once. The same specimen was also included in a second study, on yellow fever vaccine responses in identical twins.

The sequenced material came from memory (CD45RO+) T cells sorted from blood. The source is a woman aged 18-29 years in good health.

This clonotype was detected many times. This CDR3 is CASSLAGASTDTQYF. The CDR3 region has the DNA TGTGCCAGCAGTTTAGCGGGAGCTAGCACAGATACGCAGTATTTT. The chain couples TRBV12-3 or TRBV12-4 to TRBJ2-3, with D maybe TRBD2 (5 bases). This CDR3 contains 15 residues. Trimming cost V 0 bases and J 0 bases, with 7 bases left between them.

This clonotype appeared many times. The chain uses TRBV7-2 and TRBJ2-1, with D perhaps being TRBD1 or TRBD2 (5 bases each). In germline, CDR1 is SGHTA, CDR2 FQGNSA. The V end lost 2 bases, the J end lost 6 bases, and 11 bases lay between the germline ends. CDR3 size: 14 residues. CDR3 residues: CASSLRGPPNEQFF. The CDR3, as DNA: TGTGCCAGCAGCTTAAGGGGACCACCCAATGAGCAGTTCTTC.

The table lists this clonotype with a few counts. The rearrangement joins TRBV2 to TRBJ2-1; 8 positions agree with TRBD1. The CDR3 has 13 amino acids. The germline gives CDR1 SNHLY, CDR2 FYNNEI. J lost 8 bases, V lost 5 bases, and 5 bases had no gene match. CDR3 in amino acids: CASSRTGYDEQFF. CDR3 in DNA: TGTGCCAGCAGTAGGACAGGGTACGATGAGCAGTTCTTC.

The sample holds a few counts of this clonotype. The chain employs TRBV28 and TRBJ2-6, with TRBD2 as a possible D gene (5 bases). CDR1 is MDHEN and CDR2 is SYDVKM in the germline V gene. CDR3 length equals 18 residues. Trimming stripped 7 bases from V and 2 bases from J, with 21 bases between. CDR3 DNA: TGTGCCAGCACTCCGAACGGACTGGGGTCTCCTGGGGCCAACGTCCTGACTTTC. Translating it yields CASTPNGLGSPGANVLTF.

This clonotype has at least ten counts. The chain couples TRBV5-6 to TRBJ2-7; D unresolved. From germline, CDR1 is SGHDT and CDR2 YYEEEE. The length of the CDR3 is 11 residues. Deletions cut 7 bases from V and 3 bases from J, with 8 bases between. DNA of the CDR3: TGTGCCAGCCGCAAGAACTACGAGCAGTACTTC. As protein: CASRKNYEQYF.

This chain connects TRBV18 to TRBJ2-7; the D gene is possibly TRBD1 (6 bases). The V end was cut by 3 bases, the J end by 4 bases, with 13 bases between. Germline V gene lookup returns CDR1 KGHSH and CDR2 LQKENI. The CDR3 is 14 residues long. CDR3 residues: CASSPRRGGYEQYF. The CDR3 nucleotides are TGTGCCAGCTCACCCCGCAGGGGTGGTTACGAGCAGTACTTC. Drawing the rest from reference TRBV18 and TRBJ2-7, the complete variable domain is NAGVMQNPRHLVRRRGQEARLRCSPMKGHSHVYWYRQLPEEGLKFMVYLQKENIIDESGMPKERFSAEFPKEGPSILRIQQVVRGDSAAYFCASSPRRGGYEQYFGPGTRLTVT.

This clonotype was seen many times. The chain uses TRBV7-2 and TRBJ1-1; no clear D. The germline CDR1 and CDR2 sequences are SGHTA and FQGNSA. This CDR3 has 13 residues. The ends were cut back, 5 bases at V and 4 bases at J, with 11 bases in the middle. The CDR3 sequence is CASSPLKVTEAFF. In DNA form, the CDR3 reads TGTGCCAGCAGCCCCCTAAAGGTCACTGAAGCTTTCTTT.

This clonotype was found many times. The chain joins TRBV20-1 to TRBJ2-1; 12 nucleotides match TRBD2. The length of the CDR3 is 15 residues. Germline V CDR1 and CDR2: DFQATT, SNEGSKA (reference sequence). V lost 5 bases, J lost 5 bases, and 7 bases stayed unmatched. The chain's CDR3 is CSAPRTSGINNEQFF. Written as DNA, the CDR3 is TGCAGTGCTCCAAGGACTAGCGGGATAAACAATGAGCAGTTCTTC.

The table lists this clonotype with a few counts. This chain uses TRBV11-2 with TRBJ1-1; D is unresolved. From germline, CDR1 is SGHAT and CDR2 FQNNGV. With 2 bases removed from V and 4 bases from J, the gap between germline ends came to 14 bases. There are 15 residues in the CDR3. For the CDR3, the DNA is TGTGCCAGCAGCTTAAGGTCTGAGGCGGGCACTGAAGCTTTCTTT. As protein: CASSLRSEAGTEAFF.

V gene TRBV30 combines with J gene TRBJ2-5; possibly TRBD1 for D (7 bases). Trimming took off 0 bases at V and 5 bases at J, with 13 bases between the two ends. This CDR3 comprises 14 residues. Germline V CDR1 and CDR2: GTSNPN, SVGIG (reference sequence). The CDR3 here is CAWSVGGGLETQYF. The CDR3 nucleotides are TGTGCCTGGAGTGTTGGAGGGGGCTTGGAGACCCAGTACTTC.

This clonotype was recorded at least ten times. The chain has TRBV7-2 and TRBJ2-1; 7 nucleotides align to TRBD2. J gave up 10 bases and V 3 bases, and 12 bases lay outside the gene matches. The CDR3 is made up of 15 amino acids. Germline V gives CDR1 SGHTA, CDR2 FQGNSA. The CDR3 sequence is CASSFALTGREEQFF. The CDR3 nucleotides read TGTGCCAGCAGCTTCGCCCTCACGGGGCGGGAGGAGCAGTTCTTC.

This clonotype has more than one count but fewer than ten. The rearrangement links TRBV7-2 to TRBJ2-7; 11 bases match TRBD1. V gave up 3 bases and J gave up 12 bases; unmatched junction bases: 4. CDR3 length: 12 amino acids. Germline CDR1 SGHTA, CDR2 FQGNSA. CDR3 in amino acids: CASSLGTGGLYF. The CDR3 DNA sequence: TGTGCCAGCAGCTTGGGGACAGGGGGATTGTACTTC.

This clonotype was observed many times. CDR3 residues: CAISAGPPASEQFF. CDR3 sequence (DNA): TGTGCCATCAGTGCTGGACCCCCGGCGAGCGAGCAGTTCTTC. The chain combines TRBV10-3 with TRBJ2-1; D not resolved. The CDR3 totals 14 residues. CDR1 and CDR2 (germline): ENHRY, SYGVKD. V shed 4 bases and J shed 10 bases, with 17 bases lying between them.

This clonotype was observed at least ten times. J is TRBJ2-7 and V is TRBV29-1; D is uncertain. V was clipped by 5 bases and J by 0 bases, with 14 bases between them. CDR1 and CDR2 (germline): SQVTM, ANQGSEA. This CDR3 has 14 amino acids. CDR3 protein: CSVTPSFSSYEQYF. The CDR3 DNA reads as TGCAGCGTTACGCCATCGTTTAGCTCCTACGAGCAGTACTTC.

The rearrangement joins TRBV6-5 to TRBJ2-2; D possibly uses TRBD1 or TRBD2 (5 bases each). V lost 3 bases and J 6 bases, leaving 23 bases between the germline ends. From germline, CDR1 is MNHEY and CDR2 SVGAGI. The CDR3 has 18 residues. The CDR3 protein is CASSYLVTDLMGAGELFF. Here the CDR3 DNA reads TGTGCCAGCAGTTATCTTGTGACGGACCTCATGGGGGCCGGGGAGCTGTTTTTT.

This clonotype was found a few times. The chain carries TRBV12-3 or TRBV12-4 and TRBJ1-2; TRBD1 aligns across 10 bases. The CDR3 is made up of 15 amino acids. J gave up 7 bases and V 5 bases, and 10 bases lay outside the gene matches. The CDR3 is CASSPRDRGLGGYTF. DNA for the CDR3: TGTGCCAGCAGTCCCCGGGACAGGGGATTGGGTGGCTACACCTTC.

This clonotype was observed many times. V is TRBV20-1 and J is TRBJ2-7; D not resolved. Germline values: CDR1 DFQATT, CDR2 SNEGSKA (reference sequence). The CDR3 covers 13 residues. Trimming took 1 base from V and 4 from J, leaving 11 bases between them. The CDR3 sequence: CSARVGLLYEQYF. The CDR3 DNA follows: TGCAGTGCTAGAGTGGGTCTCTTATACGAGCAGTACTTC.

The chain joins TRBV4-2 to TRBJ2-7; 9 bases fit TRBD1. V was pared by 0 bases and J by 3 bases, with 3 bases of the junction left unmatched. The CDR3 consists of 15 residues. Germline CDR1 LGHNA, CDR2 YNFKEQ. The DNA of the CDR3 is TGTGCCAGCAGCCAAGATCGGACAGGGGACTACGAGCAGTACTTC. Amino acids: CASSQDRTGDYEQYF.

CDR3 protein: CASSSHGSGANVLTF. In DNA form, the CDR3 reads TGTGCCAGCAGCTCACATGGATCTGGGGCCAACGTCCTGACTTTC. The V call is TRBV6-2 or TRBV6-3, the J call TRBJ2-6; D ambiguous. The germline gives CDR1 MNHEY, CDR2 SVGEGT. CDR3 length: 15 amino acids. Trimming stripped 6 bases from V and 1 base from J, with 10 bases between.

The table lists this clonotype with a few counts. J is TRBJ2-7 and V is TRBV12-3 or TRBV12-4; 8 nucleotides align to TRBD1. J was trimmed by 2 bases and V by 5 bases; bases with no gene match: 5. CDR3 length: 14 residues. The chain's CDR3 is CASSRDRLAYEQYF. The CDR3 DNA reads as TGTGCCAGCAGTCGGGACAGGTTAGCCTACGAGCAGTACTTC.